The 6 T cell receptor beta chains presented below share a single source sample, sequenced in a study of resident and recirculating memory T cells in vitiligo (dated by TCRdb to the late 2010s). Library preparation used the immunoSEQ multiplex PCR assay. Sourced from immuneACCESS, this table was stored by TCRdb with only in-frame sequences that have V and J called. A share of the clones is absent; for the studies checked, an unresolved V gene accounts for under half, and the remainder has no known explanation. The sample table contains 55,000 to 75,000 clones; only one count was recorded for about nine tenths of them. Around 4.9% of the sample is in the top ten clones. Input material: blood. The receptors were gathered from a male donor with vitiligo.

The rearrangement links TRBV5-1 to TRBJ2-5, with D possibly being TRBD2 (5 bases). The CDR3 has 16 amino acids. The ends were cut back, 6 bases at V and 7 bases at J, with 25 bases in the middle. CDR1 and CDR2 (germline): SGHRS, YFSETQ. The CDR3 loop reads CASTDSPSGTRGTQYF. In nucleotides, the CDR3 is TGCGCCAGCACCGACTCCCCTTCGGGAACTCGGGGGACCCAGTACTTC.

This clone came up a few times. This chain joins TRBV11-1 and TRBJ1-2; D is unclear. V was pared by 5 bases and J by 4 bases, with 11 bases between. The CDR3 consists of 13 residues. The germline gives CDR1 SGHAT, CDR2 FQDESV (reference sequence). CDR3 in DNA: TGTGCCAGCAGCAACGGACTAAGCTATGGCTACACCTTC. This codes for CASSNGLSYGYTF. Supplemented by reference TRBV11-1 and TRBJ1-2, the full variable domain reads EAEVAQSPRYKITEKSQAVAFWCDPISGHATLYWYRQILGQGPELLVQFQDESVVDDSQLPKDRFSAERLKGVDSTLKIQPAELGDSAMYLCASSNGLSYGYTFGSGTRLTVV.

A few counts support this clone. The rearrangement joins TRBV4-1 to TRBJ1-1; D not certain. The germline gives CDR1 MGHRA, CDR2 YSYEKL. Trimming took 6 bases from V and 4 from J, leaving 6 bases between them. This CDR3 is built from 11 residues. In DNA form, the CDR3 reads TGCGCCAGCAGGGGCCGCACTGAAGCTTTCTTT. Translation: CASRGRTEAFF.

The V call is TRBV7-9, the J call TRBJ1-2, with TRBD1 identical over 7 bases. V trimming: 0 bases; J trimming: 6 bases; junction bases outside the gene matches: 7. The CDR3 covers 15 residues. Germline CDR1 and CDR2: SEHNR and FQNEAQ (reference sequence). The CDR3 nucleotides read TGTGCCAGCAGCTTAGCACAGGGGATAGGAGATGGCTACACCTTC. Translated: CASSLAQGIGDGYTF. The full variable domain, completed using reference TRBV7-9 and TRBJ1-2, is DTGVSQNPRHKITKRGQNVTFRCDPISEHNRLYWYRQTLGQGPEFLTYFQNEAQLEKSRLLSDRFSAERPKGSFSTLEIQRTEQGDSAMYLCASSLAQGIGDGYTFGSGTRLTVV.

The chain has TRBV23-1 and TRBJ2-4; 8 nucleotides align to TRBD2. TRBV23-1 is placed among ORFs of uncertain function. V was clipped by 3 bases and J by 1 base; unmatched bases: 8. The CDR3 length is 17 residues. The CDR3 spells CASSHSGGGSAKNIQYF. In DNA, the CDR3 is TGCGCCAGCAGTCATTCGGGAGGGGGGAGCGCCAAAAACATTCAGTACTTC.

In DNA, the CDR3 is TGTGCCAGCAGTGAGTGGACAGGGTCTGGCAATGAGCAGTTCTTC. Amino acid sequence: CASSEWTGSGNEQFF. The genes are TRBV2 and TRBJ2-1; 8 bases are a match to TRBD1. The CDR3 length is 15 residues. V dropped 3 bases and J dropped 6; count of bases not matched to a gene: 7. Germline V gene lookup returns CDR1 SNHLY and CDR2 FYNNEI.